The rows below give T cell receptor beta chains drawn from one sample of a study of shared clonotypes between healthy human individuals. Generated by immunoSEQ multiplex PCR, the TCRdb table keeps only in-frame clones and is missing some. The table records 1.6 million or so clones, approximately 97% of them present only once. The sample was naive CD4+ T cells sorted from blood. The receptor set was obtained from a man aged 25 to 40 in good health. The CDR3 runs from the conserved cysteine through the conserved F or W. The D gene is left open where the match is weak. Not every row has a clone size; where given, it reads once, few, many or a size class.

v_call,d_call,clone_size,j_call,cdr3_nt,cdr3_aa
TRBV2,TRBD2,-,TRBJ2-1,TGTGCCAGCAGTGAACTGGGACTAGCGCCAGTAGAGCAGTTCTTC,CASSELGLAPVEQFF
TRBV7-2,-,-,TRBJ2-5,TGTGCCAGCAGCTTACCCCGCGGGGAGACCCAGTACTTC,CASSLPRGETQYF
TRBV5-4,TRBD1,-,TRBJ1-5,TGTGCCAGCAGCTCGGGACAGGGAGGCCAGCCCCAGCATTTT,CASSSGQGGQPQHF
TRBV4-3,TRBD2,once,TRBJ2-1,TGCGCCAGCAGCATCAGCGGGAGGGACTACAATGAGCAGTTCTTC,CASSISGRDYNEQFF
TRBV10-3,TRBD1,-,TRBJ2-7,TGTGCCATCAAAAACGGGACAGGGTACGAGCAGTACTTC,CAIKNGTGYEQYF
TRBV18,-,-,TRBJ2-7,TGTGCCAGCTCGTACCGCAGGGCCGAGCAGTACTTC,CASSYRRAEQYF
TRBV5-1,-,-,TRBJ2-7,TGCGCCAGCAGCTTGGCCGTTCTGGACCACTCCTACGAGCAGTACTTC,CASSLAVLDHSYEQYF
TRBV9,TRBD2,-,TRBJ2-7,TGTGCCAGCAGCGTATCTGGACTAGTTGGCGAGCAGTACTTC,CASSVSGLVGEQYF
TRBV2,TRBD1,-,TRBJ1-1,TGTGCCAGCAGATCACAGGGGGGTGACACTGAAGCTTTCTTT,CASRSQGGDTEAFF
TRBV4-3,-,-,TRBJ2-5,TGCGCCAGCAGCCAAGATCTCGGGGGCCGGCAAGAGACCCAGTACTTC,CASSQDLGGRQETQYF
TRBV19,TRBD1,-,TRBJ2-3,TGTGCCAGTAGACGCCGACAGGGTGCAGATACGCAGTATTTT,CASRRRQGADTQYF
TRBV2,TRBD1,-,TRBJ2-1,TGTGCCAGCAGTCGGACAGGGGGTTTCAATGAGCAGTTCTTC,CASSRTGGFNEQFF
TRBV28,TRBD1,-,TRBJ2-7,TGTGCCAGCAGTTTATGGACAGGGGTCCACGAGCAGTACTTC,CASSLWTGVHEQYF
TRBV5-8,-,-,TRBJ2-5,TGTGCCAGCAGCTTGGGCCACAGGGAAGAAGAGACCCAGTACTTC,CASSLGHREEETQYF
TRBV19,TRBD1,-,TRBJ2-3,TGTGCCAGTACCAAGACAGGGCTTAGCACAGATACGCAGTATTTT,CASTKTGLSTDTQYF
TRBV29-1,TRBD1,-,TRBJ2-2,TGCAGCGTTAATGGTCCCACAGGGGGCACCGGGGAGCTGTTTTTT,CSVNGPTGGTGELFF
TRBV9,-,-,TRBJ1-6,TGTGCCAGCAGCGAGAGGGCCGAAAATTCACCCCTCCACTTT,CASSERAENSPLHF
TRBV11-2,-,-,TRBJ2-3,TGTGCCAGCAGCACTGAGGGGTTTAGACAAACCACAGATACGCAGTATTTT,CASSTEGFRQTTDTQYF
TRBV11-2,-,-,TRBJ2-5,TGTGCCAGCAGCTTAGTGCTGGAGACCCAGTACTTC,CASSLVLETQYF
TRBV7-9,TRBD2,-,TRBJ2-3,TGTGCCAGCAGCTTAGATGGTGGGAGGGCCGGGAATACGCAGTATTTT,CASSLDGGRAGNTQYF
TRBV5-1,-,-,TRBJ2-5,TGCGCCAGCAGACCAGGGCCTCAAGAGACCCAGTACTTC,CASRPGPQETQYF
TRBV7-2,-,-,TRBJ2-7,TGTGCCAGCAGCTTAGCGCCTGGGGGAGGTTATTACGAGCAGTACTTC,CASSLAPGGGYYEQYF
TRBV6-1,TRBD1,-,TRBJ1-5,TGTGCCAGCAGTGCGACAGGGACAAGTAGGCATTTT,CASSATGTSRHF
TRBV6-1,-,-,TRBJ1-2,TGTGCCAGCAGATTTTTGGGCGGCTACACCTTC,CASRFLGGYTF